The rows below give T cell receptor beta chains drawn from one sample of a study of T cell changes during pregnancy in multiple sclerosis. Sequencing used immunoSEQ multiplex PCR; TCRdb keeps in-frame clones, though not all of them. The sample lists about 18,000 clones, roughly 89% occurring once. This material consisted of CD8+ T cells from peripheral blood mononuclear cells, taken in the third trimester of pregnancy. These receptors were obtained from a female donor in good health, enrolled as a control in a pregnancy study. Each CDR3 is given with its conserved first and last residue. A D gene is named only where the DNA matches it firmly.

>TRBV6-1|13|.
CASPLTGNTEAFF
>TRBV5-6|13|.
CASSLGQVYGYTF
>TRBV10-3|17|TRBD2
CATEGLAGGNTYNEQFF
>TRBV4-3|14|TRBD1
CASSQDTTGPEAFF
>TRBV7-2|17|TRBD2
CASSFFIAGVSTDTQYF
>TRBV15|16|.
CATSREDSPHLNEQFF
>TRBV10-3|14|.
CAISEGGNNSPLHF
>TRBV4-3|16|.
CASSHHNMGGGGTQYF
>TRBV11-1|17|TRBD1
CASSREGSTGAYNEQFF
>TRBV4-3|16|TRBD2
CASSQEASGGTDTQYF